This T cell receptor beta chain was profiled in a study of OX40 agonist ivuxolimab in advanced cancers. Looked up from germline, CDR1 is SNHLY and CDR2 is FYNNEI. V dropped 4 bases and J dropped 7 bases, with 10 bases sitting between them. The CDR3 is 13 residues long. Sequenced by immunoSEQ multiplex PCR; TCRdb stores in-frame clones only, minus some. The sample lists 49,000 or so clones; 87% were seen once. The source material was CD4+ or CD8+ T cells sorted from blood, sampled in a trial of the OX40 agonist ivuxolimab. The source of this sequence is an adult with an advanced solid tumor such as melanoma, head and neck, liver or kidney cancer. This chain connects TRBV2 to TRBJ2-2; D is unresolved. This CDR3 reads CASSADDIGELFF. The CDR3, as DNA: TGTGCCAGCAGTGCAGACGATATCGGGGAGCTGTTTTTT. Using reference TRBV2 and TRBJ2-2 for the parts outside the CDR3, the full variable domain is EPEVTQTPSHQVTQMGQEVILRCVPISNHLYFYWYRQILGQKVEFLVSFYNNEISEKSEIFDDQFSVERPDGSNFTLKIRSTKLEDSAMYFCASSADDIGELFFGEGSRLTVL.